This T cell receptor beta chain is drawn from a study of Ad26.COV2.S vaccination and SARS-CoV-2 variants. Turning to the study itself: Ad26.COV2.S given intramuscularly, once or twice 56 days apart. Study findings and constraints: In TCR breadth and depth analyses, total T cell responses may have been underestimated. With respect to non-spike TCR breadth, vaccine and placebo recipients were similar.

Produced via immunoSEQ multiplex PCR; TCRdb's table is partial and in-frame only. This table holds about 350,000 clones, roughly 81% found once. Regarding this clone: Antigen specificity is unknown.

Stated treatment: about 20 received Ad26.COV2.S at low or high dose, single or two shots; about 5 received placebo; per-sample allocation not given. Following the first vaccine or placebo injection, samples were taken on day 63. Vaccination employed an Ad26 vector expressing the Wuhan-strain SARS-CoV-2 spike. The sequencing here drew on peripheral blood, taken in a trial of Ad26.COV2.S vaccine versus placebo. This TCR was sampled from a person between 18 and 65 years old who received the Ad26.COV2.S COVID-19 vaccine or a placebo.

CDR3 residues: CASSFGPHTDTQYF. Here the CDR3 DNA reads TGTGCCAGCAGTTTCGGACCGCACACAGATACGCAGTATTTT. The V and J genes are TRBV27 and TRBJ2-3; no clear D gene. Germline V gene lookup returns CDR1 MNHEY and CDR2 SMNVEV (reference sequence). Trimming cost V 3 bases and J 2 bases, with 9 bases left between them. The CDR3 runs 14 residues.